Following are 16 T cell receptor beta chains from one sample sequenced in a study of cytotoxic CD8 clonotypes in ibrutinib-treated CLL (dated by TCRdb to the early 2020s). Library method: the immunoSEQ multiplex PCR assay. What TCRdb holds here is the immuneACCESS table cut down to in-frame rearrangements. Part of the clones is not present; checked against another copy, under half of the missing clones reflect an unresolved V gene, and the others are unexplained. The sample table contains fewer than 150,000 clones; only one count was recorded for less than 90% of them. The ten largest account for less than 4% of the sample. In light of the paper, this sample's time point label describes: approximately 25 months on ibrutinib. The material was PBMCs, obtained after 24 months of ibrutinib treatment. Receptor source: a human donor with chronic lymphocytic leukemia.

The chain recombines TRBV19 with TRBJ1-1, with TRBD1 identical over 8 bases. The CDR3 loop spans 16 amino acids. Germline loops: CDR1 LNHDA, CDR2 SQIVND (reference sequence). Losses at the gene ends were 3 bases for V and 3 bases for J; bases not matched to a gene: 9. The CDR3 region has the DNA TGTGCCAGTAGTATTCTCAAGGGCAGGGGGCACACTGAAGCTTTCTTT. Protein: CASSILKGRGHTEAFF.

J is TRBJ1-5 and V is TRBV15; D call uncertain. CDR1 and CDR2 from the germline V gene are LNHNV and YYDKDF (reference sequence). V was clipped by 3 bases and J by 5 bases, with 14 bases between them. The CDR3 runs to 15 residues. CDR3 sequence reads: CATSRTGGNDQPQHF. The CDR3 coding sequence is TGTGCCACCAGCAGGACGGGAGGGAATGATCAGCCCCAGCATTTT.

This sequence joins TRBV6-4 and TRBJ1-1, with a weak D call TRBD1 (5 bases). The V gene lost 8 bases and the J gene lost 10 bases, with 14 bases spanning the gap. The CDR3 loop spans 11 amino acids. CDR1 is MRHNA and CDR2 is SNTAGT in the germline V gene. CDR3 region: CASGGVTSAFF. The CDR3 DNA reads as TGTGCCAGCGGGGGTGTGACTTCAGCTTTCTTT.

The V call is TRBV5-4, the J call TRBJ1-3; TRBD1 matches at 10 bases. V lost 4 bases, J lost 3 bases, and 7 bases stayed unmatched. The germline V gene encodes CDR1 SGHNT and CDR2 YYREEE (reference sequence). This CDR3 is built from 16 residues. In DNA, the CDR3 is TGTGCCAGCAGCGCGGACAGGGGGATAGGTGGAAACACCATATATTTT. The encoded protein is CASSADRGIGGNTIYF.

The CDR3 spells CASSPPGTNTGELFF. The CDR3 nucleotides read TGTGCCAGCTCACCACCAGGGACGAACACCGGGGAGCTGTTTTTT. V usage is TRBV18 and J usage is TRBJ2-2; no clear D gene. Germline V gives CDR1 KGHSH, CDR2 LQKENI. V was cut by 0 bases and J by 0 bases, with 5 bases left in between. The CDR3 has 15 amino acids.

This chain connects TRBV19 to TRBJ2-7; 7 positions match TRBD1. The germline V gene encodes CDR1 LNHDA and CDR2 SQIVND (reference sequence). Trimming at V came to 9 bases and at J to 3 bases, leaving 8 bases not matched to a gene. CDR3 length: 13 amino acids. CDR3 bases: TGTGCCAGCTCCCACAGGGGCGACTACGAGCAGTACTTC. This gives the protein CASSHRGDYEQYF.

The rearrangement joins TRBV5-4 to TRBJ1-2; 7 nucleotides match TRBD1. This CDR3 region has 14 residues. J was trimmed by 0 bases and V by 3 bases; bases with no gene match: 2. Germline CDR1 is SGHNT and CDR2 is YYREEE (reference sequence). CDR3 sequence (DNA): TGTGCCAGCAGCTACGGGACAGCTAACTATGGCTACACCTTC. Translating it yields CASSYGTANYGYTF.

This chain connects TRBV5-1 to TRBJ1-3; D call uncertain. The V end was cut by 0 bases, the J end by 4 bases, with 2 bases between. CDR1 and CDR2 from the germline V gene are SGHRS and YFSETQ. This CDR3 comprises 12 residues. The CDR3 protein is CASSLDGNTIYF. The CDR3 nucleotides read TGCGCCAGCAGCTTGGACGGAAACACCATATATTTT.

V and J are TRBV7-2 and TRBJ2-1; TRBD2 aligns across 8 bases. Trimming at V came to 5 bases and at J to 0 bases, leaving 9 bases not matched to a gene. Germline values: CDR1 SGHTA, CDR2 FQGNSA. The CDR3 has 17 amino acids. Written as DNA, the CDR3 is TGTGCCAGCAGCCCCACCGGGACTAGTAGCTCCTACAATGAGCAGTTCTTC. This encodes CASSPTGTSSSYNEQFF.

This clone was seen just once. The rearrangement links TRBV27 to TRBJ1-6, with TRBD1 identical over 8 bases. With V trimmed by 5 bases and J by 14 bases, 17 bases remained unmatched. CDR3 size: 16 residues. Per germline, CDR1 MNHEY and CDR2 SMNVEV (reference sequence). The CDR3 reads CASSPAYDRGVTSLHF. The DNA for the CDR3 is TGTGCCAGCAGTCCCGCTTACGACAGGGGCGTTACGTCCCTCCACTTT.

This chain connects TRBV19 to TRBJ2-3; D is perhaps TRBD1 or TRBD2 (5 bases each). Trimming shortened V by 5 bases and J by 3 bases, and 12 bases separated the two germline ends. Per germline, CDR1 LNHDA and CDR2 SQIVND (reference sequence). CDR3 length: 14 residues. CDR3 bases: TGTGCCAGTAGTCTGGGGACGGCGACAGATACGCAGTATTTT. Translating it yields CASSLGTATDTQYF.

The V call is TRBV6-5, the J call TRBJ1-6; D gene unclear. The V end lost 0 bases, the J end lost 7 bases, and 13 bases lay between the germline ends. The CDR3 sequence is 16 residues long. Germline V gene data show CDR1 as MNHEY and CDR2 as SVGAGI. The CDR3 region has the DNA TGTGCCAGCAGTTACTCGCGGACGTCCCCGAATTCACCCCTCCACTTT. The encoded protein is CASSYSRTSPNSPLHF.

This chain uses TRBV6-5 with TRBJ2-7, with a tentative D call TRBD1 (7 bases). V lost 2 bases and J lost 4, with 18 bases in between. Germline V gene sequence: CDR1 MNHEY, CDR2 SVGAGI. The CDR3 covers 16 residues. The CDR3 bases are TGTGCCAGCAGTTACGGGTCAGGGGGGAATCCTTACGAGCAGTACTTC. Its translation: CASSYGSGGNPYEQYF.

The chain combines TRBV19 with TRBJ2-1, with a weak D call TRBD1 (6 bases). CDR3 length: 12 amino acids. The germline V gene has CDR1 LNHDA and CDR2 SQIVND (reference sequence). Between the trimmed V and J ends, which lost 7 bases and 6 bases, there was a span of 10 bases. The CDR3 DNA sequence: TGTGCCAGTACCTCGACAGGCAATGAGCAGTTCTTC. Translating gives CASTSTGNEQFF. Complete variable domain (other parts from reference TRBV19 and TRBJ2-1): DGGITQSPKYLFRKEGQNVTLSCEQNLNHDAMYWYRQDPGQGLRLIYYSQIVNDFQKGDIAEGYSVSREKKESFPLTVTSAQKNPTAFYLCASTSTGNEQFFGPGTRLTVL.

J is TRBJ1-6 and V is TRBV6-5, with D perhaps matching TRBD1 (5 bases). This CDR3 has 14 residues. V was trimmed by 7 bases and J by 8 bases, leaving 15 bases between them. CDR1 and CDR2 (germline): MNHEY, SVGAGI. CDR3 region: CASTRGRPDSPLHF. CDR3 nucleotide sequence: TGTGCCAGCACGAGGGGCAGGCCCGATTCACCCCTCCACTTT.

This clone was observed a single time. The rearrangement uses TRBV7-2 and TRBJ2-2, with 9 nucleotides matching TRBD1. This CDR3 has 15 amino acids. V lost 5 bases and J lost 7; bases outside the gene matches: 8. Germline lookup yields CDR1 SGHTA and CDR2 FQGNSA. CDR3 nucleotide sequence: TGTGCCAGCAGCCCACAGGGGGCAGAGAGCGGGGAGCTGTTTTTT. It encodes CASSPQGAESGELFF.